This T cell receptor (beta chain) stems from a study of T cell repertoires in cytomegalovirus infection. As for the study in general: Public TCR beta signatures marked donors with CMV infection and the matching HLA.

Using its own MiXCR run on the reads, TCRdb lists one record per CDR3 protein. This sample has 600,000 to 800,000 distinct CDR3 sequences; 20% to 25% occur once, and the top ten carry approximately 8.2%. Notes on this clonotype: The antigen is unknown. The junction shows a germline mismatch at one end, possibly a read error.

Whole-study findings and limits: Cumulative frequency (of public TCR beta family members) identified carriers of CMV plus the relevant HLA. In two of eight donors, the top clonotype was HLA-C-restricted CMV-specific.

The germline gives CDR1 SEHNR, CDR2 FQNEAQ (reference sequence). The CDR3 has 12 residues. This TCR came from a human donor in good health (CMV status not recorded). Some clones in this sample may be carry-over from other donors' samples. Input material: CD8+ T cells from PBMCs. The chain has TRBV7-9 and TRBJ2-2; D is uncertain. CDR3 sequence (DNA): TGCGGCTGTGCCCAGAGGACCGGGGAGCTGTTTTTT. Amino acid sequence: CGCAQRTGELFF.